The rows below give T cell receptor beta chains drawn from one sample of a study of blood T cell repertoires in COVID-19. This table comes from immunoSEQ multiplex PCR, and its TCRdb copy is limited to in-frame clones, with some not included. The sample comprises about 74,000 clones, around 69% of which are singletons, and more than 15% rests with the top ten. The sequenced material came from peripheral blood. These receptors were collected from a man in his 70s with active or convalescent COVID-19. CDR3s include the opening cysteine and the closing phenylalanine or tryptophan. A D gene is named only where the DNA matches it firmly. Clone size appears in some rows only: once, few, many, or a class for an expanded clone.

CDR3nt | CDR3aa | v_gene | d_gene | j_gene | abundance
TGTGCCAGCAGCTTAGGGGAAAGGACAGGCGCGAACACCGGGGAGCTGTTTTTT | CASSLGERTGANTGELFF | TRBV7-9 | TRBD1 | TRBJ2-2 | NA
TGTGCCTGGAGGGGGGGGACAGGGGCTGAAAAACTGTTTTTT | CAWRGGTGAEKLFF | TRBV30 | TRBD1 | TRBJ1-4 | once
TGCAGCGCTGGGGGGGGAGACTATGGCTACACCTTC | CSAGGGDYGYTF | TRBV29-1 | NA | TRBJ1-2 | NA
TGTGCCAGCTCCCTCGGAGATACGCAGTATTTT | CASSLGDTQYF | TRBV18 | NA | TRBJ2-3 | NA
TGTGCCTTTGGGGCACAGAATAATTCACCCCTCCACTTT | CAFGAQNNSPLHF | TRBV30 | NA | TRBJ1-6 | NA
TGTGCCATCAGTGACTCGGGACAAAAAGAGACCCAGTACTTC | CAISDSGQKETQYF | TRBV10-3 | NA | TRBJ2-5 | NA
TGTGCCAGCAGCGTACAGGGCGGGAGCTCCTACGAGCAGTACTTC | CASSVQGGSSYEQYF | TRBV9 | TRBD2 | TRBJ2-7 | NA
TGTGCCAGCAGCAGCAGCGGAAAAGAGACCCAGTACTTC | CASSSSGKETQYF | TRBV7-3 | NA | TRBJ2-5 | once
TGTGCCAGCAGCCGACAGGGGGGCCATGGCTACACCTTC | CASSRQGGHGYTF | TRBV11-3 | TRBD1 | TRBJ1-2 | once
TGCGCCAGCAGGGAAGGACAGGCATCCTACGAGCAGTACTTC | CASREGQASYEQYF | TRBV10-2 | TRBD1 | TRBJ2-7 | once
TGTGCCAGCAGTTCTTTTCAGGGGGCGGGGGAGACCCAGTACTTC | CASSSFQGAGETQYF | TRBV6-5 | TRBD1 | TRBJ2-5 | NA
TGTGCCAGCAGCCGGACAGGGGGCTATGGCTACACCTTC | CASSRTGGYGYTF | TRBV28 | TRBD1 | TRBJ1-2 | NA
TGCGCCAGCCGCCTAGCGGGGGTAAACCAAGAGACCCAGTACTTC | CASRLAGVNQETQYF | TRBV5-1 | TRBD2 | TRBJ2-5 | once
TGTGCCAGCAGTCCAGCCGGGACAGCTTCGTTGGGGCACTTT | CASSPAGTASLGHF | TRBV28 | TRBD1 | TRBJ1-6 | NA
TGTGCCAGCAGTTCTCCGGTAAGCAATCAGCCCCAGCATTTT | CASSSPVSNQPQHF | TRBV28 | NA | TRBJ1-5 | few
TGTGCCAGTAGTATTGGCCGGGTCTCTACTGAAGCTTTCTTT | CASSIGRVSTEAFF | TRBV19 | NA | TRBJ1-1 | NA
TGTGCCAGCAGCATGGACAGGGGGTTAGCCTACGAGCAGTACTTC | CASSMDRGLAYEQYF | TRBV11-2 | TRBD1 | TRBJ2-7 | NA
TGTGCCAGCAGCTCACGCAGGGGATCATTTGGCTACACCTTC | CASSSRRGSFGYTF | TRBV5-8 | NA | TRBJ1-2 | NA
TGTGCCAGCAGTGGGGAATGGGAGGACGAGCAGTACTTC | CASSGEWEDEQYF | TRBV2 | NA | TRBJ2-7 | once
TGTGCCAGCAGCCGACAAGCGGGGGACTTCCAAGAGACCCAGTACTTC | CASSRQAGDFQETQYF | TRBV9 | TRBD2 | TRBJ2-5 | NA
TGTGCCACCAGTTTCGGCGGCTATGGCTACACCTTC | CATSFGGYGYTF | TRBV24-1 | NA | TRBJ1-2 | NA
TGTGCCAGCAGTAAGTGGAGTAGCAATCAGCCCCAGCATTTT | CASSKWSSNQPQHF | TRBV6-2/TRBV6-3 | NA | TRBJ1-5 | NA
TGCGCCAGCAGCGCCTCAGGGGCCCCAACCAAAAACATTCAGTACTTC | CASSASGAPTKNIQYF | TRBV5-1 | NA | TRBJ2-4 | NA
TGTGCCAGCAGCTTTGGACAGGGTGGCGGGGAGCTGTTTTTT | CASSFGQGGGELFF | TRBV11-2 | TRBD1 | TRBJ2-2 | NA
TGTGCCAGCAGCCTCACTAGCGTGGAGCAGTTCTTC | CASSLTSVEQFF | TRBV2 | TRBD2 | TRBJ2-1 | many
TGTGCCAGCAGTTCAACAGGGCCCGAGCAGTACTTC | CASSSTGPEQYF | TRBV7-9 | NA | TRBJ2-7 | NA
TGTGCCAGTAGTATAGGCGGCAGCAACAATCAGCCCCAGCATTTT | CASSIGGSNNQPQHF | TRBV19 | NA | TRBJ1-5 | NA
TGTGCCAGTAGTATGGGTCTAGCGGGACAGGAGACCCAGTACTTC | CASSMGLAGQETQYF | TRBV19 | TRBD2 | TRBJ2-5 | NA
TGCGCCAGCAGCCAAGGGCAAGGGACAGGAAATCAGCCCCAGCATTTT | CASSQGQGTGNQPQHF | TRBV4-1 | TRBD1 | TRBJ1-5 | NA
TGTGCCAGCAGTTTAGGACAGGCCGGGAACTATGGCTACACCTTC | CASSLGQAGNYGYTF | TRBV28 | TRBD1 | TRBJ1-2 | NA
TGTGCCAGTTATTCCGGGATTGAGCAGTTCTTC | CASYSGIEQFF | TRBV19 | NA | TRBJ2-1 | NA
TGTGCCAGCAGCTTAGTGTCTAATCAAGAGACCCAGTACTTC | CASSLVSNQETQYF | TRBV7-9 | NA | TRBJ2-5 | few
TGTGCCTGGAGCGAACAGGGGCCCTACGAGCAGTACTTC | CAWSEQGPYEQYF | TRBV30 | TRBD1 | TRBJ2-7 | NA
TGTGCCAGCAGTTACTCGACGAGACTCCGGGGAAGGGCCTCAAGGTACAATGAGCAGTTCTTC | CASSYSTRLRGRASRYNEQFF | TRBV6-2/TRBV6-3 | NA | TRBJ2-1 | NA
TGTGCCTCTGAGATGGGGGCAGGAGAGACCCAGTACTTC | CASEMGAGETQYF | TRBV12-3/TRBV12-4 | NA | TRBJ2-5 | NA
TGTGCCAGCAGCTTAGATGGTCAGGGGGCGCGATATGGCTACACCTTC | CASSLDGQGARYGYTF | TRBV7-9 | TRBD1 | TRBJ1-2 | once
TGTGCCAGCAAGGACAGGAACTATGGCTACACCTTC | CASKDRNYGYTF | TRBV12-3/TRBV12-4 | TRBD1 | TRBJ1-2 | NA
TGTGCCAGCAGCCCCCTAGGACAGGGGTTCTACTCACCCCTCCACTTT | CASSPLGQGFYSPLHF | TRBV7-8 | TRBD1 | TRBJ1-6 | NA
TGTGCCAGCAGCAACAGCCCCTCTGGGGCCAACGTCCTGACTTTC | CASSNSPSGANVLTF | TRBV7-2 | NA | TRBJ2-6 | NA